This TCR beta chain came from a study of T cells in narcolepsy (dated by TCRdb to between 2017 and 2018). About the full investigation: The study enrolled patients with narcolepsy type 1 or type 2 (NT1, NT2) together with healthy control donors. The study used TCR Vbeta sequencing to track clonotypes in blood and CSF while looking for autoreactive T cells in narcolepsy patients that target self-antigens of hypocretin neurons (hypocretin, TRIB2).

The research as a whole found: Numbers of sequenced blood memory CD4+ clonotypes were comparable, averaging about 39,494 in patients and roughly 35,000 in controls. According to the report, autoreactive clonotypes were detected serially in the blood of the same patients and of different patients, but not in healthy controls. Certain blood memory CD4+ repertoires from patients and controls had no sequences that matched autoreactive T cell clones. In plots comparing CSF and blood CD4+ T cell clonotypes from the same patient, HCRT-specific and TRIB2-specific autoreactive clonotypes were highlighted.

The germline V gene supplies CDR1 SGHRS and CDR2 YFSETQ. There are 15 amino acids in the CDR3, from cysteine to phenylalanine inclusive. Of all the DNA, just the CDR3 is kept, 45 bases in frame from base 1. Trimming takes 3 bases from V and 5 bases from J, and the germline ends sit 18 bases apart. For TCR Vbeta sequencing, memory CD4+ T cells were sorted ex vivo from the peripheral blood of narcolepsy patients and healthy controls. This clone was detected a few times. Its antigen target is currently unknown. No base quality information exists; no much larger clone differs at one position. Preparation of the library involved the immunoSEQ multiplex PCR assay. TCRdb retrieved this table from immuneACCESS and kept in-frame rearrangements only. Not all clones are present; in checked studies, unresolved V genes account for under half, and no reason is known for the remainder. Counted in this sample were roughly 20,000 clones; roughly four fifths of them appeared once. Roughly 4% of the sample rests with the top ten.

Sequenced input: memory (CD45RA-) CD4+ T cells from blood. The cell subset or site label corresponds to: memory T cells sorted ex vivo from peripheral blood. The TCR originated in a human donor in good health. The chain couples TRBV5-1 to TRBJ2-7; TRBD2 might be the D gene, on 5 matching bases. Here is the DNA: TGCGCCAGCAGCTACCCTACGCCACTAGTCCACGAGCAGTACTTC. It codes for CASSYPTPLVHEQYF.